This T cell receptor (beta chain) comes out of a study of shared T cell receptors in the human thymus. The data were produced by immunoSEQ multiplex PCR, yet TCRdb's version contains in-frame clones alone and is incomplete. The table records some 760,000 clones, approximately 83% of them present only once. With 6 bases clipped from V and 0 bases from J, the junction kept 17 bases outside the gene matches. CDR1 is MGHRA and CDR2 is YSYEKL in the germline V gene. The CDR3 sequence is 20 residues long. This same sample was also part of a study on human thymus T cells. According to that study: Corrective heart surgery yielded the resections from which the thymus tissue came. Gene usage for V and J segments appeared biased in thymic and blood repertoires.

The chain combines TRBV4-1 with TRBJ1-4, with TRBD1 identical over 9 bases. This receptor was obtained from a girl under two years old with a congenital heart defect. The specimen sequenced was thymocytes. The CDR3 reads CASSDTRGGQGTSTNEKLFF. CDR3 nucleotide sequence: TGCGCCAGCAGTGACACAAGGGGGGGACAGGGAACTTCAACTAATGAAAAACTGTTTTTT.